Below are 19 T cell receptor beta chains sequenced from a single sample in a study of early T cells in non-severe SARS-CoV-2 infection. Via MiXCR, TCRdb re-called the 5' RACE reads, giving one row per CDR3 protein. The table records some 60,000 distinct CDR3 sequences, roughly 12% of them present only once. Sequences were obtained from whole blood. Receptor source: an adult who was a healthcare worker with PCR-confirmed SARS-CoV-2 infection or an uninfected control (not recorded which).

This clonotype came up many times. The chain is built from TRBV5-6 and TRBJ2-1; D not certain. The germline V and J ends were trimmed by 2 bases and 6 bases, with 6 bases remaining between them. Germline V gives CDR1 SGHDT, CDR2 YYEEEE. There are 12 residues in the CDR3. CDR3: CASSFYGNEQFF. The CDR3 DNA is TGTGCCAGCAGCTTCTACGGCAATGAGCAGTTCTTC.

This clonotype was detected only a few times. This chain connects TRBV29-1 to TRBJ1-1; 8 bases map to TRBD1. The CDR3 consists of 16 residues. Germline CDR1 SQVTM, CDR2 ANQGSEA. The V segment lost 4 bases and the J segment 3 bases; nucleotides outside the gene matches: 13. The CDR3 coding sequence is TGCAGCGTTGTAAGACAGGGGCTGAAGGTGTACACTGAAGCTTTCTTT. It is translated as CSVVRQGLKVYTEAFF. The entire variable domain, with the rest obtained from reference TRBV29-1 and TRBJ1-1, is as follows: SAVISQKPSRDICQRGTSLTIQCQVDSQVTMMFWYRQQPGQSLTLIATANQGSEATYESGFVIDKFPISRPNLTFSTLTVSNMSPEDSSIYLCSVVRQGLKVYTEAFFGQGTRLTVV.

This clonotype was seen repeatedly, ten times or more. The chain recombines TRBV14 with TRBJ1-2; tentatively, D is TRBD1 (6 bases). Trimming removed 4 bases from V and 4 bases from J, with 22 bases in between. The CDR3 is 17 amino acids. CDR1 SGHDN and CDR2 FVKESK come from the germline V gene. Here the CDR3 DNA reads TGTGCCAGCAGCCCTTCATCCCTAGAACAGGGCCGCTATGGCTACACCTTC. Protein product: CASSPSSLEQGRYGYTF.

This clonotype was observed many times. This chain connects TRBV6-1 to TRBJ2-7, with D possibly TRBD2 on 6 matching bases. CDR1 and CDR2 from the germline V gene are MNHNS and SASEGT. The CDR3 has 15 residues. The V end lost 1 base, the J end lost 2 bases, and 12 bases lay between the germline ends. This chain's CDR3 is CASSEGRGLTYEQYF. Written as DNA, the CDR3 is TGTGCCAGCAGTGAAGGTAGGGGACTGACCTACGAGCAGTACTTC.

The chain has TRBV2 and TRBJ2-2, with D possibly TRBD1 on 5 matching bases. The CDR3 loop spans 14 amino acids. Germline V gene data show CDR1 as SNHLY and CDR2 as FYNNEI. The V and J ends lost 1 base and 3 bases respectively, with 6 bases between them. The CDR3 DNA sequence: TGTGCCAGCAGTGAAGTCAGGGACACCGGGGAGCTGTTTTTT. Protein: CASSEVRDTGELFF.

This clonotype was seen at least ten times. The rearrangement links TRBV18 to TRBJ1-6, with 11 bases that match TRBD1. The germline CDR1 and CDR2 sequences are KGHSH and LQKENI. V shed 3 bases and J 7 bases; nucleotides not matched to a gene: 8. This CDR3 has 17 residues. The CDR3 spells CASSPRPGDRGNSPLHF. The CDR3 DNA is TGTGCCAGCTCACCCCGCCCTGGGGACAGGGGGAATTCACCCCTCCACTTT.

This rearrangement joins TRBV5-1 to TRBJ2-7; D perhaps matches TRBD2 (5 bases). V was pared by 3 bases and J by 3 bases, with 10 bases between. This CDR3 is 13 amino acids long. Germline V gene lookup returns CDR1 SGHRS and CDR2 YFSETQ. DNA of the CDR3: TGCGCCAGCAGCTCCTCGGGGTTCTACGAGCAGTACTTC. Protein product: CASSSSGFYEQYF.

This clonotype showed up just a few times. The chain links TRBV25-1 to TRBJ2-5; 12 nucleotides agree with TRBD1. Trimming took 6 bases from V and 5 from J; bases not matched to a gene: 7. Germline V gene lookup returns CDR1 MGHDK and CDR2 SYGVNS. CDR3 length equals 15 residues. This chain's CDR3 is CASRGGTGGWETQYF. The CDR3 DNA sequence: TGTGCCAGCAGAGGAGGGACAGGGGGCTGGGAGACCCAGTACTTC.

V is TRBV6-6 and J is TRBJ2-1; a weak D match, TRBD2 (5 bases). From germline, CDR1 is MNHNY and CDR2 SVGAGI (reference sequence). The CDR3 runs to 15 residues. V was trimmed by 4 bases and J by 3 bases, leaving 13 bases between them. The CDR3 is CASSLGLDVYNEQFF. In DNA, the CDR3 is TGTGCCAGCAGTTTAGGACTGGACGTCTACAATGAGCAGTTCTTC.

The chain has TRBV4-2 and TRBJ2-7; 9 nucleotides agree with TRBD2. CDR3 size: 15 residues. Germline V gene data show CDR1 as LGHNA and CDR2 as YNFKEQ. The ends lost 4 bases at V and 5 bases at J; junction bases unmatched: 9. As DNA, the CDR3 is TGTGCCAGCAGCCCAAGGCCTAGCGGGGCCCACGAGCAGTACTTC. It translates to CASSPRPSGAHEQYF.

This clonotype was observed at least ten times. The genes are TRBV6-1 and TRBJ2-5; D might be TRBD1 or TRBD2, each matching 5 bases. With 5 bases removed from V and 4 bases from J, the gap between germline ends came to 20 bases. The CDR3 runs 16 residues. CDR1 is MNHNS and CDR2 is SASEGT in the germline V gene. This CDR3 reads CASSYQRGRNGETQYF. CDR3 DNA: TGTGCCAGCAGTTACCAGAGGGGCAGAAATGGAGAGACCCAGTACTTC.

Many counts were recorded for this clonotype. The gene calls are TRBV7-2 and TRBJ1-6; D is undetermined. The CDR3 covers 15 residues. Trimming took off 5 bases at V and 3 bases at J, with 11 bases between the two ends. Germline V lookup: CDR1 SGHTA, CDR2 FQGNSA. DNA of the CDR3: TGTGCCAGCAGCGACGGCAGGCTCTATAATTCACCCCTCCACTTT. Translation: CASSDGRLYNSPLHF.

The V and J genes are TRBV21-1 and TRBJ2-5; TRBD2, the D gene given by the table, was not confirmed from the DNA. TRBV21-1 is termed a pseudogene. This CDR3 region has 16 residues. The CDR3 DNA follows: TGTGCCAGCAGCAAAGGAAGGGAGGCCGACTGGGAGACCCAGTACTTC. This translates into CASSKGREADWETQYF.

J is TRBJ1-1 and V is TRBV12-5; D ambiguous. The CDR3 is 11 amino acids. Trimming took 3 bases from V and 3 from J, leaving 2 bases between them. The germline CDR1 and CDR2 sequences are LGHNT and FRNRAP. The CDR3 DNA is TGTGCTAGTGGTTTTTACACTGAAGCTTTCTTT. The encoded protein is CASGFYTEAFF.

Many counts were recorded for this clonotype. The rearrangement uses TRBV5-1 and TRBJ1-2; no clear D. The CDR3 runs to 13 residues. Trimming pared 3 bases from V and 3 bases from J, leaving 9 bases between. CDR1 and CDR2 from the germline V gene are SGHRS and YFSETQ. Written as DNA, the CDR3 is TGCGCCAGCAGCTCGACAAGCGACTATGGCTACACCTTC. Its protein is CASSSTSDYGYTF.

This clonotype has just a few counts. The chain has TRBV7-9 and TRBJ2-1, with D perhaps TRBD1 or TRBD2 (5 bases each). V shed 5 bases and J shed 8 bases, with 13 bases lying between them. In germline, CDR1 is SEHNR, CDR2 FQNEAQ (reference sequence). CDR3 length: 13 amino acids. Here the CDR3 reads CASSRGASYEQFF. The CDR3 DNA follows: TGTGCCAGCAGCCGAGGGGCTAGCTATGAGCAGTTCTTC.

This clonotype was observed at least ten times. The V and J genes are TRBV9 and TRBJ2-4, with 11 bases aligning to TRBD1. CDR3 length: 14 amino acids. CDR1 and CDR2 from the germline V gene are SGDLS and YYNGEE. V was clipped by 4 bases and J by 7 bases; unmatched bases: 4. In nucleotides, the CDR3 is TGTGCCAGCAGCCAGCGGACAGGGGGCAACATTCAGTACTTC. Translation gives CASSQRTGGNIQYF.

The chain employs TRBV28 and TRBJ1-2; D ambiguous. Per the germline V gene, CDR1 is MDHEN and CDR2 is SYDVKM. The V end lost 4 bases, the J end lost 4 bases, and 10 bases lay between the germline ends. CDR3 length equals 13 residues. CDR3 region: CASSSPIPYGYTF. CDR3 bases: TGTGCCAGCAGTTCCCCAATACCCTATGGCTACACCTTC.

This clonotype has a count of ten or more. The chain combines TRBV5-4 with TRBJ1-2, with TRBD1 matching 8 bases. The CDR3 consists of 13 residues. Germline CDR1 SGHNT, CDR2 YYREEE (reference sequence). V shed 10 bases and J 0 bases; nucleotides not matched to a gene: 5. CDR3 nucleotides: TGTGCCTGCGCGGACAGGGCTAACTATGGCTACACCTTC. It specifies CACADRANYGYTF.